This T cell receptor (beta chain) stems from a study of CD8 T cells in ankylosing spondylitis. This clonotype occurred many times. Its matching antigen is unknown. It was by quantitative 5'-RACE with molecular barcodes that TCR beta libraries were made. MiXCR, run by TCRdb on the 5' RACE reads, gives a single entry per CDR3 protein. The sample yields hundreds of thousands of distinct CDR3 sequences, over 9.5% seen once. The study's findings and limits: A TCR beta motif of fewer than 10 highly homologous variants seemed to mark ankylosing spondylitis blood.

With 0 bases removed from V and 0 bases from J, the gap between germline ends came to 7 bases. The CDR3 runs 16 residues. Germline V lookup: CDR1 SGHRS, CDR2 YFSETQ. This chain uses TRBV5-1 with TRBJ2-6; either TRBD1 or TRBD2 may supply D (5 bases each). This receptor was obtained from a male donor with ankylosing spondylitis or in good health (not recorded which). Sample: blood, either unsorted or a sorted T cell fraction (not recorded which). The CDR3 reads CASSLDGTSGANVLTF. CDR3 nucleotides: TGCGCCAGCAGCTTGGACGGGACCTCTGGGGCCAACGTCCTGACTTTC.